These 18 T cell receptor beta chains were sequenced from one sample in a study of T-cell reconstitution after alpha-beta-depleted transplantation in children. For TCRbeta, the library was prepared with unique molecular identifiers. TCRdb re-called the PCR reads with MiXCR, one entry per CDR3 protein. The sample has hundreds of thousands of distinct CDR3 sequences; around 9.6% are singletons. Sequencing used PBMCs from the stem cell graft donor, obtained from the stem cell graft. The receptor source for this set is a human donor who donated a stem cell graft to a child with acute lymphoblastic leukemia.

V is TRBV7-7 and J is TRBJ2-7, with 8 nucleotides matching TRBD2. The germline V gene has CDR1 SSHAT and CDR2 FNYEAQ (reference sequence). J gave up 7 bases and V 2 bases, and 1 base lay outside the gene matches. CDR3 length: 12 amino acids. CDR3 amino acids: CASSLPGGEQYF. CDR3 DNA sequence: TGTGCCAGCAGCTTACCGGGAGGGGAGCAGTACTTC.

In DNA, the CDR3 is TGCAGTGCCACCAAGTACTGGGAAGAGACCCAGTACTTC. Translating it yields CSATKYWEETQYF. The V call is TRBV20-1, the J call TRBJ2-5; D ambiguous. The V gene lost 6 bases and the J gene lost 3 bases, with 14 bases spanning the gap. CDR1 is DFQATT and CDR2 is SNEGSKA in the germline V gene (reference sequence). This CDR3 is built from 13 residues.

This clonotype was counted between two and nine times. The chain's CDR3 is CASSSPGQAALYEQYF. CDR3 in DNA: TGTGCCAGCAGTTCACCTGGACAGGCGGCCCTCTACGAGCAGTACTTC. The rearrangement links TRBV6-5 to TRBJ2-7; 7 bases map to TRBD1. V shed 4 bases, J shed 3 bases, and the junction held 12 bases outside the gene matches. Germline CDR1 is MNHEY and CDR2 is SVGAGI. The CDR3 is 16 amino acids.

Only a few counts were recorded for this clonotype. The CDR3 region is CASSLMGYDNSPLHF. In nucleotides, the CDR3 is TGCGCCAGCAGCTTGATGGGGTATGATAATTCACCCCTCCACTTT. The rearrangement links TRBV5-1 to TRBJ1-6; D is uncertain. V lost 1 base to trimming and J lost 5 bases, with 10 bases between them. This CDR3 comprises 15 residues. The V gene's germline CDR1 is SGHRS and CDR2 YFSETQ. The full variable domain, rest sourced from reference TRBV5-1 and TRBJ1-6, is KAGVTQTPRYLIKTRGQQVTLSCSPISGHRSVSWYQQTPGQGLQFLFEYFSETQRNKGNFPGRFSGRQFSNSRSEMNVSTLELGDSALYLCASSLMGYDNSPLHFGNGTRLTVT.

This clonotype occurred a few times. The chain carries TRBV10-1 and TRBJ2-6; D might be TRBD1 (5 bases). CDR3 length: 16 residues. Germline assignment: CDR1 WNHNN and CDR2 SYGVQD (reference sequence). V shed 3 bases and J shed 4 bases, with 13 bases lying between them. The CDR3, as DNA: TGCGCCAGCAGTGAATCCTTAGGGGCCGGGGCCAACGTCCTGACTTTC. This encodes CASSESLGAGANVLTF.

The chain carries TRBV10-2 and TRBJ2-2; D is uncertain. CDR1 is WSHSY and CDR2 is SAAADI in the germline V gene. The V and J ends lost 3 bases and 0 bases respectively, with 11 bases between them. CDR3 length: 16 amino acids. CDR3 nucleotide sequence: TGCGCCAGCAGTGACTTTCCGACGTCGAACACCGGGGAGCTGTTTTTT. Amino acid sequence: CASSDFPTSNTGELFF.

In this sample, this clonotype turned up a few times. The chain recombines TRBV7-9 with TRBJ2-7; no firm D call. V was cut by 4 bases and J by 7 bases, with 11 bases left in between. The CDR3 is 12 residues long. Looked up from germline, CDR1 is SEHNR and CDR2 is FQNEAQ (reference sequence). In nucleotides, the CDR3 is TGTGCCAGCAGCTCCCCCGAGGTTGAGCAGTACTTC. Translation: CASSSPEVEQYF. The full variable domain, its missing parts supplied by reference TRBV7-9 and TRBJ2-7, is DTGVSQNPRHKITKRGQNVTFRCDPISEHNRLYWYRQTLGQGPEFLTYFQNEAQLEKSRLLSDRFSAERPKGSFSTLEIQRTEQGDSAMYLCASSSPEVEQYFGPGTRLTVT.

DNA for the CDR3: TGTGCCAGCAGCTTACAGATTACAGATACGCAGTATTTT. This translates into CASSLQITDTQYF. The chain is built from TRBV11-2 and TRBJ2-3; unclear D gene. V was clipped by 2 bases and J by 3 bases, with 6 bases between them. The germline V gene encodes CDR1 SGHAT and CDR2 FQNNGV. The CDR3 is made up of 13 amino acids.

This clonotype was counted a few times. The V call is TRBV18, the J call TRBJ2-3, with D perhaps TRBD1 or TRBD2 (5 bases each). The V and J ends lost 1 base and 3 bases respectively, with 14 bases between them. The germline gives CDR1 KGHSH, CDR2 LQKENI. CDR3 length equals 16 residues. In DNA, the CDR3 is TGTGCCAGCTCACCACGTGTGGGGACGGCAACAGATACGCAGTATTTT. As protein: CASSPRVGTATDTQYF.

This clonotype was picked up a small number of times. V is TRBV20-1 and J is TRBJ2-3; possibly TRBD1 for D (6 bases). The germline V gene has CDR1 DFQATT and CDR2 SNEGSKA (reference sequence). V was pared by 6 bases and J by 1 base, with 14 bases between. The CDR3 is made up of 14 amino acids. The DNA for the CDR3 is TGCAGTGCGGGGGACACCACAGGCACAGATACGCAGTATTTT. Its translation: CSAGDTTGTDTQYF.

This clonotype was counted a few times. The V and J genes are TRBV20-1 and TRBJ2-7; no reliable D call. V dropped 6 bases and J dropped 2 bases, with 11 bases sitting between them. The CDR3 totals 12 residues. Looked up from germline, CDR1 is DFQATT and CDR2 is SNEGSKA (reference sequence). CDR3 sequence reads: CSAGSPAYEQYF. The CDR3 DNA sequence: TGCAGTGCAGGCAGCCCAGCCTACGAGCAGTACTTC.

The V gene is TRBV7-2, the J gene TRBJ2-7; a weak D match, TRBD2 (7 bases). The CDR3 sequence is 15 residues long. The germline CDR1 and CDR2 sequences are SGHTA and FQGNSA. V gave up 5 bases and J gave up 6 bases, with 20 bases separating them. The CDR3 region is CASSQRGGRLSEQYF. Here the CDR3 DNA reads TGTGCCAGCAGCCAAAGGGGGGGTCGGCTCTCCGAGCAGTACTTC.

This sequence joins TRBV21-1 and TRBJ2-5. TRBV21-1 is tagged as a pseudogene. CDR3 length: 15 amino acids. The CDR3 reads CASKDGSRDQETQYF. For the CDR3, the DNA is TGTGCCAGCAAAGACGGCTCCAGGGACCAAGAGACCCAGTACTTC.

This CDR3 is CASSYGSGGGLNTDTQYF. CDR3 sequence (DNA): TGTGCCAGCAGTTATGGTAGCGGGGGGGGACTGAACACAGATACGCAGTATTTT. The chain joins TRBV6-5 to TRBJ2-3, with 11 bases fitting TRBD2. Germline CDR1 MNHEY, CDR2 SVGAGI. The CDR3 has 18 residues. V shed 3 bases and J 2 bases; nucleotides not matched to a gene: 10.

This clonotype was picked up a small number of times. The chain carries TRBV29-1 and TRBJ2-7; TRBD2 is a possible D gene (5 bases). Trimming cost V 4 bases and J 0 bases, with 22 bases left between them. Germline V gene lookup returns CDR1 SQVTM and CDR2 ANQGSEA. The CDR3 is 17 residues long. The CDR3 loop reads CSVVTRGGLGGSYEQYF. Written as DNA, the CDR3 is TGCAGCGTTGTAACCCGCGGCGGGCTCGGTGGCTCCTACGAGCAGTACTTC.

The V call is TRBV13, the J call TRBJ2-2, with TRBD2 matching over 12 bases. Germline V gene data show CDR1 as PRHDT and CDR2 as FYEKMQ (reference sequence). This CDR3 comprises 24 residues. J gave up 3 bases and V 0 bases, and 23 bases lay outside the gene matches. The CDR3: CASSLGRSFRTSGVHPWDTGELFF. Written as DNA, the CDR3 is TGTGCCAGCAGCTTAGGTCGGTCTTTCCGGACTAGCGGGGTACACCCTTGGGACACCGGGGAGCTGTTTTTT.

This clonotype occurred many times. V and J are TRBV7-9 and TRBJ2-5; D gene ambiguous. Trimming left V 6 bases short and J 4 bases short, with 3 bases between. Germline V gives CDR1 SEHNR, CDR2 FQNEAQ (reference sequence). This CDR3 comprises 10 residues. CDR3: CASRSETQYF. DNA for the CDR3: TGTGCCAGCAGATCAGAGACCCAGTACTTC.

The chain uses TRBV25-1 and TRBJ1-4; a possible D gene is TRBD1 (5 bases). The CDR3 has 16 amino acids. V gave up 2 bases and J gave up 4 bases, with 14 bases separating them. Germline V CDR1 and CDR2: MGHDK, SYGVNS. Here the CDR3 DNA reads TGTGCCAGCAGTGAACCCCGGGGAGGGGTTAATGAAAAACTGTTTTTT. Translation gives CASSEPRGGVNEKLFF.